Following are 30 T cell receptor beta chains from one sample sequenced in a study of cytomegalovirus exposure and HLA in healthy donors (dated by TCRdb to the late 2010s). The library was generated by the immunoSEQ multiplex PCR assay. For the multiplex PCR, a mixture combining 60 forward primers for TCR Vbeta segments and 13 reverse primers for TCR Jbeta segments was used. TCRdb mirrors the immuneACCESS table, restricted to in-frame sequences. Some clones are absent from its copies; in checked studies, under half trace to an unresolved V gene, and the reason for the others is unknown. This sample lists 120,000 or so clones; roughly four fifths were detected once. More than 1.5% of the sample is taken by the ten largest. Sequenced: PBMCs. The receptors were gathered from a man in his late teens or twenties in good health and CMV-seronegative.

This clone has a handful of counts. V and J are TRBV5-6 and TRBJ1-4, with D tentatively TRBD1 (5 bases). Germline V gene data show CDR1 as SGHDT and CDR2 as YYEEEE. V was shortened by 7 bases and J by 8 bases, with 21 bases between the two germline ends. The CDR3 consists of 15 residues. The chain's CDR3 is CASSGRGGAREKLFF. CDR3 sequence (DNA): TGTGCCAGCTCGGGACGAGGAGGGGCAAGGGAAAAACTGTTTTTT.

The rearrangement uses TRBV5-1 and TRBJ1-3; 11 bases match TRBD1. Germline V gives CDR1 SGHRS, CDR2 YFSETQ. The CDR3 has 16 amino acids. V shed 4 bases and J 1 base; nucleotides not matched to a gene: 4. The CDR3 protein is CASSRGQGGSGNTIYF. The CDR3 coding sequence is TGCGCCAGCAGCAGGGGACAGGGGGGTTCTGGAAACACCATATATTTT.

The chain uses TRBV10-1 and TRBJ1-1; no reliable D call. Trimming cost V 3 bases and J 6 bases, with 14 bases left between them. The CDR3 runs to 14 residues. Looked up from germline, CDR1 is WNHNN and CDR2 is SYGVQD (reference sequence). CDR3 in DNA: TGCGCCAGCAGTGAACTCGACTTAGGCGCTGAAGCTTTCTTT. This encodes CASSELDLGAEAFF.

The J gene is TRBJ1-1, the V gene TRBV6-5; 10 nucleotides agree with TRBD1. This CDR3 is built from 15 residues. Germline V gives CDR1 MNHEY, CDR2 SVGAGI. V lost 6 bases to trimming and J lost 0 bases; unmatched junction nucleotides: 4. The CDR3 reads CASRGTGALNTEAFF. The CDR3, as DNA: TGTGCCAGCAGAGGGACAGGGGCACTGAACACTGAAGCTTTCTTT.

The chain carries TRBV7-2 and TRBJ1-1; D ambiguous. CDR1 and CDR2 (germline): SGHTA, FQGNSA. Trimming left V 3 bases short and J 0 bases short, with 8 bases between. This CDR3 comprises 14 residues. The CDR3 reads CASSFAAMNTEAFF. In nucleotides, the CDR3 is TGTGCCAGCAGCTTCGCGGCTATGAACACTGAAGCTTTCTTT.

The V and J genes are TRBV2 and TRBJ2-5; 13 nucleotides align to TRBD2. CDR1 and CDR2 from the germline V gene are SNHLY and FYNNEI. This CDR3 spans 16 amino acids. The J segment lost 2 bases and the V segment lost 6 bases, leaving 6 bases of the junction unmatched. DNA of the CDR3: TGTGCCAGCAGGACGGGACTAGCGGGGTCTCAAGAGACCCAGTACTTC. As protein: CASRTGLAGSQETQYF.

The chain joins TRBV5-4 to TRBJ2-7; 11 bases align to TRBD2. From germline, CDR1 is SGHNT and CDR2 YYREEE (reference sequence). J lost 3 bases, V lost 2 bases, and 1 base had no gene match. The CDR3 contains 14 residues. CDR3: CASSFTSGGYEQYF. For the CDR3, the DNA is TGTGCCAGCAGCTTCACTAGCGGGGGCTACGAGCAGTACTTC.

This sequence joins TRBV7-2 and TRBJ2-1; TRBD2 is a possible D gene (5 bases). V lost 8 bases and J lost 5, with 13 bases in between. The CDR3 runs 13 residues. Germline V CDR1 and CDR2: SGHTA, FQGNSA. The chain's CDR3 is CASGRPVNNEQFF. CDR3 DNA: TGTGCCAGCGGGAGACCCGTAAACAATGAGCAGTTCTTC.

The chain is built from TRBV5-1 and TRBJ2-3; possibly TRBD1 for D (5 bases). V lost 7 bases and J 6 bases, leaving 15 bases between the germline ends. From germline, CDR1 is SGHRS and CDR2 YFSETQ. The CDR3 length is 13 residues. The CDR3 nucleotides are TGCGCCAGCCGTGGGCAGGGAAGGGATACGCAGTATTTT. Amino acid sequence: CASRGQGRDTQYF.

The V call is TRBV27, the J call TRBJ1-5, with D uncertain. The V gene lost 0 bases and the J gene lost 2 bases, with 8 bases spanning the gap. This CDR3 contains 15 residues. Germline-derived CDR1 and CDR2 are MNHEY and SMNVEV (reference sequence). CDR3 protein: CASSLSPGGNQPQHF. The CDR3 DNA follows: TGTGCCAGCAGTTTATCACCGGGAGGCAATCAGCCCCAGCATTTT.

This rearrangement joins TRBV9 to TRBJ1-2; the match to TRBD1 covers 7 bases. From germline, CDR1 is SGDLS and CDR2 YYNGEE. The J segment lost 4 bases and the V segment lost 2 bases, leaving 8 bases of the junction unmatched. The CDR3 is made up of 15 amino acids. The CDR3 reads CASSVGDRGIYGYTF. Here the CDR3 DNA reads TGTGCCAGCAGCGTGGGGGACAGAGGGATCTATGGCTACACCTTC.

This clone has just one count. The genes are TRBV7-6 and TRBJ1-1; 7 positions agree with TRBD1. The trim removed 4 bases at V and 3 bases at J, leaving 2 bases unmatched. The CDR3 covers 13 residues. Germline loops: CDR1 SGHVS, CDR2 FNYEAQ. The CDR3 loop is CASSSGQDTEAFF. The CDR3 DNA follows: TGTGCCAGCAGCTCCGGACAGGACACTGAAGCTTTCTTT. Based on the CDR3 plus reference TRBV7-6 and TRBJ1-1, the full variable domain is GAGVSQSPRYKVTKRGQDVALRCDPISGHVSLYWYRQALGQGPEFLTYFNYEAQQDKSGLPNDRFSAERPEGSISTLTIQRTEQRDSAMYRCASSSGQDTEAFFGQGTRLTVV.

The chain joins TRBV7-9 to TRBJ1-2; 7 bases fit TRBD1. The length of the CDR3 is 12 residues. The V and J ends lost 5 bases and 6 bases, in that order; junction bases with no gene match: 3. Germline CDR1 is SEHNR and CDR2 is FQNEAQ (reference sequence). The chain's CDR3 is CASSAGTDGYTF. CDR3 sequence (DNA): TGTGCCAGCAGCGCTGGGACAGATGGCTACACCTTC.

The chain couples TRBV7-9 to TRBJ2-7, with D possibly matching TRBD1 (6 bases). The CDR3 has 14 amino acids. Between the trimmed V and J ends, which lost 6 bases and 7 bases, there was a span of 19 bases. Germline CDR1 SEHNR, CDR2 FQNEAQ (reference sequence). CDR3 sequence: CASRSTGQPWEQYF. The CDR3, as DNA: TGTGCCAGCAGATCTACTGGACAGCCCTGGGAGCAGTACTTC.

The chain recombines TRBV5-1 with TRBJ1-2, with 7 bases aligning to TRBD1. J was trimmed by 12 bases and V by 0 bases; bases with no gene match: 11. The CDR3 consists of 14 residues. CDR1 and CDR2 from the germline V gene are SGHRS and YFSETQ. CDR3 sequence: CASSLEGRGNENTF. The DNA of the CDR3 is TGCGCCAGCAGCTTGGAAGGCAGGGGGAACGAGAACACCTTC.

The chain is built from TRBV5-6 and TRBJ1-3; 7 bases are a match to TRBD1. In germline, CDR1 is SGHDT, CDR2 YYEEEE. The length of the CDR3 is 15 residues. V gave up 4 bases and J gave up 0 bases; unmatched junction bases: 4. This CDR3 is CASSPTGNSGNTIYF. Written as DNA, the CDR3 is TGTGCCAGCAGCCCGACAGGGAACTCTGGAAACACCATATATTTT.

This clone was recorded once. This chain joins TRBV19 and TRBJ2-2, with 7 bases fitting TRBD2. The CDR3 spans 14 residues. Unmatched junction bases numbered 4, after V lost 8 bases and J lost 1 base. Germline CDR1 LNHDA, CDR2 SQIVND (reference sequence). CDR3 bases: TGTGCCAGTCGTGGGAGGGAGAACACCGGGGAGCTGTTTTTT. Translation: CASRGRENTGELFF.

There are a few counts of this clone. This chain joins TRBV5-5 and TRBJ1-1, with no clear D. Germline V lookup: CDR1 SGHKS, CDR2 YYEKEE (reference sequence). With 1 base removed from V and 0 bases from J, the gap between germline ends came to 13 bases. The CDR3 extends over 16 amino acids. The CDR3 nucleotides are TGTGCCAGCAGCTTGACTGTAGGAGGGATGAACACTGAAGCTTTCTTT. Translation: CASSLTVGGMNTEAFF.

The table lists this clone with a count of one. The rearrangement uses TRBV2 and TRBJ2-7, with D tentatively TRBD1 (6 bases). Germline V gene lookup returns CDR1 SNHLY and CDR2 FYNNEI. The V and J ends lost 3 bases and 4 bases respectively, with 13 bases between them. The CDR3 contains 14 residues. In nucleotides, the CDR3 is TGTGCCAGCAGTGATCAGGGGCAGACGTACGAGCAGTACTTC. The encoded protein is CASSDQGQTYEQYF.

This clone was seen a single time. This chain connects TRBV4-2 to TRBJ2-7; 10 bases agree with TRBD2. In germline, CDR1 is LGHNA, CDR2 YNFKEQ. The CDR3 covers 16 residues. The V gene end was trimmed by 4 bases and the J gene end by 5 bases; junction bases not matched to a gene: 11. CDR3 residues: CASSPKRGGSSHEQYF. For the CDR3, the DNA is TGTGCCAGCAGCCCGAAGCGGGGGGGCTCTTCCCACGAGCAGTACTTC.

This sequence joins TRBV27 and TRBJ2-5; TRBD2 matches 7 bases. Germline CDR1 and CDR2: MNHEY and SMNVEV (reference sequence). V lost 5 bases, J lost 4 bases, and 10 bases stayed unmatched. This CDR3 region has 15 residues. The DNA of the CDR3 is TGTGCCAGCAGTCTGACTAGCTGGGGGGGAGAGACCCAGTACTTC. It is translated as CASSLTSWGGETQYF.

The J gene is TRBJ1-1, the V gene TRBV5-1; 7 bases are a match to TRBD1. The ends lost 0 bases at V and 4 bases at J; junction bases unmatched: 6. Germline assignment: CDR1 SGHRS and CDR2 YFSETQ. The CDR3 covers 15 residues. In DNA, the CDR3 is TGCGCCAGCAGCTTGGTGGAGGGGGCTCGCACTGAAGCTTTCTTT. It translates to CASSLVEGARTEAFF. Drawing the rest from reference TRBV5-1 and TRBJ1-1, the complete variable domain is KAGVTQTPRYLIKTRGQQVTLSCSPISGHRSVSWYQQTPGQGLQFLFEYFSETQRNKGNFPGRFSGRQFSNSRSEMNVSTLELGDSALYLCASSLVEGARTEAFFGQGTRLTVV.

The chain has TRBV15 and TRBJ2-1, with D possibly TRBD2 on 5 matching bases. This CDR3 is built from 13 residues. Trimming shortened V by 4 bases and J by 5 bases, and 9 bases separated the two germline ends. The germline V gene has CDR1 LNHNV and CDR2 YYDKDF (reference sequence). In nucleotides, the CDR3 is TGTGCCACCAGCATCCGGGGAAACAATGAGCAGTTCTTC. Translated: CATSIRGNNEQFF.

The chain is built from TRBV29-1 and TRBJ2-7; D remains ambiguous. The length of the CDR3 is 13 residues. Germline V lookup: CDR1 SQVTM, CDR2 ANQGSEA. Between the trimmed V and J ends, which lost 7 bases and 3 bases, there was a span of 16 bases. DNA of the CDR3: TGCAGCGCCAGCAGAGGCCAATACTACGAGCAGTACTTC. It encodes CSASRGQYYEQYF.

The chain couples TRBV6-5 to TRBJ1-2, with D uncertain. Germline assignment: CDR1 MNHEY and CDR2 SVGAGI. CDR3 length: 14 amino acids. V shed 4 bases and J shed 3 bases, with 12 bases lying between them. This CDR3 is CASSFLGNHYGYTF. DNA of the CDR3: TGTGCCAGCAGTTTTCTCGGGAATCACTATGGCTACACCTTC.

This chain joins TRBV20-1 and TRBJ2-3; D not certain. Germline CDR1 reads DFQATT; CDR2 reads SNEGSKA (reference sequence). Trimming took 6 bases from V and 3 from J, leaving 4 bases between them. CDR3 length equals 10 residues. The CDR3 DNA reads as TGCAGTGCGAGTACAGATACGCAGTATTTT. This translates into CSASTDTQYF.

CDR3 in amino acids: CASSRGQGVISHEQYF. The CDR3 DNA reads as TGTGCCAGCAGCCGGGGACAGGGGGTCATCAGCCACGAGCAGTACTTC. The J gene is TRBJ2-7, the V gene TRBV14; 11 bases match TRBD1. After removal of 4 bases from V and 5 bases from J, the junction contained 10 bases not matched to a gene. The germline CDR1 and CDR2 sequences are SGHDN and FVKESK. This CDR3 comprises 16 residues.

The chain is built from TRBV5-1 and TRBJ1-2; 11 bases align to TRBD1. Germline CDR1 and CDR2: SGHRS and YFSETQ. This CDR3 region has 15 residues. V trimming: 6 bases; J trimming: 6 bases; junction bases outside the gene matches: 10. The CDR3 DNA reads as TGCGCCAGCACCTCAGGACAGGGGGCGAGTGATGGCTACACCTTC. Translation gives CASTSGQGASDGYTF.

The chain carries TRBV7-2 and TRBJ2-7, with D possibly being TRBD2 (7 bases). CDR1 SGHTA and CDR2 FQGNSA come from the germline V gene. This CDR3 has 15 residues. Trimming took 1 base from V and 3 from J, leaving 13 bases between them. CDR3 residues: CASSLDRGAYYEQYF. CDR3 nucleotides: TGTGCCAGCAGCTTAGACCGGGGGGCCTACTACGAGCAGTACTTC.

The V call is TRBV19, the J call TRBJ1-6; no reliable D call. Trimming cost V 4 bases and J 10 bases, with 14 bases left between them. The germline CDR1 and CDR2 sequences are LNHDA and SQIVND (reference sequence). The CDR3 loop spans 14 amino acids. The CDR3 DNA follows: TGTGCCAGTAGTAACGGGCAGACTAGGTCACCCCTCCACTTT. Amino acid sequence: CASSNGQTRSPLHF.